This is a list of T cell receptor beta chains from one sample in a study of patients and donors after allogeneic stem cell transplantation. TCRdb redid the calling of the RT-PCR reads with MiXCR, one entry per CDR3 protein. The table records about 150,000 distinct CDR3 sequences, approximately 35% of them present only once. The sample consisted of blood, either unsorted or a sorted T cell fraction (not recorded which). The receptors come from a human donor who was either an allogeneic HSCT recipient or a stem cell or donor lymphocyte infusion donor (not recorded which). It is not recorded whose cells these are; they may come from a transplant donor. Both conserved end residues are part of each CDR3. The order of the fields is V gene, D gene, J gene, CDR3 protein. D genes are given only for firm matches.

TRBV6-1,NA,TRBJ1-5,CASTAGRWGNQPQHF
TRBV7-2,NA,TRBJ1-5,CASSLGGTHSNQPQHF
TRBV5-1,NA,TRBJ1-3,CASSFAGAGNTIYF
TRBV12-3/TRBV12-4,NA,TRBJ1-1,CASNIAGGRFF
TRBV5-5,NA,TRBJ1-3,CASSLEGTRNTIYF
TRBV24-1,TRBD2,TRBJ2-1,CATSEKTSGGDEQFF
TRBV10-3,TRBD2,TRBJ2-2,CAISEGTSGVFNTGELFF
TRBV6-1,NA,TRBJ1-1,CASRVATEAFF
TRBV9,NA,TRBJ1-3,CASSSKAPGNTIYF
TRBV24-1,NA,TRBJ1-5,CATSDWASNQPQHF
TRBV7-3,TRBD1,TRBJ2-1,CASSLNGQGVGEQFF
TRBV5-6,NA,TRBJ2-5,CASSGETQYF
TRBV20-1,TRBD1,TRBJ1-5,CSAGPGTANQPQHF